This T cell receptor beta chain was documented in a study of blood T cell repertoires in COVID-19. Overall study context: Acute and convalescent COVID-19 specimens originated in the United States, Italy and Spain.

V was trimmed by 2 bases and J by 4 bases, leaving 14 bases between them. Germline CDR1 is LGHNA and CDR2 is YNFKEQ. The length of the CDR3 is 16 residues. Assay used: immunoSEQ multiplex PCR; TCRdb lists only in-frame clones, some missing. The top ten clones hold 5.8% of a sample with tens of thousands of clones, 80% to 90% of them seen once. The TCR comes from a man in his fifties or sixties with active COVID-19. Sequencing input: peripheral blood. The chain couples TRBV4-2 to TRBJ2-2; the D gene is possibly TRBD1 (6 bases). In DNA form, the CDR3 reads TGTGCCAGCAGCCAAAGGCCGACAGGAGCCACCGGGGAGCTGTTTTTT. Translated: CASSQRPTGATGELFF.